The next 15 T cell receptor beta chains were all read from a single sample in a study of blood T cell repertoires in COVID-19. Only in-frame clones appear in the TCRdb table, and some are missing; sequencing was by immunoSEQ multiplex PCR. Of around 49,000 clones listed, around 81% are singletons. The source material was peripheral blood. The receptors come from a woman older than 75 with COVID-19, enrolled during active disease.

The sample holds one count of this clone. V gene TRBV3-1 (or the pseudogene TRBV3-2) combines with J gene TRBJ1-3, with D possibly being TRBD1 (5 bases). Germline CDR1 and CDR2: LGHDT and YNNKEL (reference sequence). The CDR3 totals 16 residues. V lost 4 bases, J lost 4 bases, and 17 bases lay in between. The CDR3 nucleotides read TGTGCCAGCAGCCGCCCCCCCCAGGGTACAGGAAACACCATATATTTT. Translation: CASSRPPQGTGNTIYF.

This clone was counted only a few times. The DNA of the CDR3 is TGTGCCAGCAGCCCCCGACAGGACTACACCGGGGAGCTGTTTTTT. Translated: CASSPRQDYTGELFF. The gene calls are TRBV11-2 and TRBJ2-2; TRBD1 is a possible D gene (6 bases). The CDR3 spans 15 residues. V was cut by 5 bases and J by 3 bases, with 13 bases left in between. The germline gives CDR1 SGHAT, CDR2 FQNNGV.

This clone showed up just once. CDR3 sequence: CASSIPFRDTEAFF. CDR3 DNA sequence: TGTGCCAGTAGTATCCCCTTCAGGGACACTGAAGCTTTCTTT. The V gene is TRBV19, the J gene TRBJ1-1, with D possibly TRBD1 on 5 matching bases. CDR1 is LNHDA and CDR2 is SQIVND in the germline V gene (reference sequence). CDR3 length: 14 residues. The V end lost 3 bases, the J end lost 3 bases, and 11 bases lay between the germline ends.

The chain carries TRBV19 and TRBJ1-2, with a possible D match to TRBD1 (6 bases). V was pared by 1 base and J by 1 base, with 13 bases between. The CDR3 extends over 16 amino acids. The germline V gene has CDR1 LNHDA and CDR2 SQIVND (reference sequence). The CDR3 sequence is CASSIGQGRSNYGYTF. CDR3 bases: TGTGCCAGTAGTATAGGGCAGGGGCGAAGTAACTATGGCTACACCTTC. Based on the CDR3 plus reference TRBV19 and TRBJ1-2, the full variable domain is DGGITQSPKYLFRKEGQNVTLSCEQNLNHDAMYWYRQDPGQGLRLIYYSQIVNDFQKGDIAEGYSVSREKKESFPLTVTSAQKNPTAFYLCASSIGQGRSNYGYTFGSGTRLTVV.

V usage is TRBV27 and J usage is TRBJ2-4, with D tentatively TRBD1 (5 bases). V dropped 0 bases and J dropped 2 bases, with 14 bases sitting between them. The CDR3 covers 17 residues. Looked up from germline, CDR1 is MNHEY and CDR2 is SMNVEV (reference sequence). The CDR3 sequence: CASSLSGQKRTKNIQYF. CDR3 DNA: TGTGCCAGCAGTTTATCGGGGCAAAAGCGAACCAAAAACATTCAGTACTTC.

This chain connects TRBV28 to TRBJ1-2; D unclear. Between the trimmed V and J ends, which lost 10 bases and 3 bases, there was a span of 9 bases. The CDR3 spans 11 residues. Germline V gene sequence: CDR1 MDHEN, CDR2 SYDVKM. The CDR3 here is CATSPDYGYTF. The CDR3 nucleotides are TGTGCCACAAGTCCGGACTATGGCTACACCTTC.

The chain couples TRBV7-3 to TRBJ1-6, with TRBD1 as a possible D gene (5 bases). The CDR3 has 15 amino acids. V lost 1 base and J lost 5, with 9 bases in between. From germline, CDR1 is SGHTA and CDR2 FQGTGA. The CDR3 nucleotides are TGTGCCAGCAGCTTAATTGCAGGGCATAATTCACCCCTCCACTTT. Translated: CASSLIAGHNSPLHF.

The genes are TRBV13 and TRBJ2-7, with 10 bases lining up with TRBD2. J lost 2 bases, V lost 4 bases, and 5 bases had no gene match. This CDR3 has 15 residues. Germline values: CDR1 PRHDT, CDR2 FYEKMQ (reference sequence). CDR3 sequence (DNA): TGTGCCAGCAGCTCCACCGGACTAGCGGCCTACGAGCAGTACTTC. Amino acid sequence: CASSSTGLAAYEQYF.

J is TRBJ2-6 and V is TRBV9, with a tentative D call TRBD2 (6 bases). V lost 0 bases, J lost 2 bases, and 6 bases lay in between. The germline V gene encodes CDR1 SGDLS and CDR2 YYNGEE. The CDR3 runs to 15 residues. CDR3 amino acids: CASSVAGAGANVLTF. CDR3 sequence (DNA): TGTGCCAGCAGCGTAGCGGGGGCTGGGGCCAACGTCCTGACTTTC. Full variable domain (remainder filled in from reference TRBV9 and TRBJ2-6): DSGVTQTPKHLITATGQRVTLRCSPRSGDLSVYWYQQSLDQGLQFLIQYYNGEERAKGNILERFSAQQFPDLHSELNLSSLELGDSALYFCASSVAGAGANVLTFGAGSRLTVL.

V gene TRBV28 combines with J gene TRBJ2-7; 9 bases are a match to TRBD2. CDR1 and CDR2 from the germline V gene are MDHEN and SYDVKM. V lost 5 bases to trimming and J lost 4 bases; unmatched junction nucleotides: 12. The CDR3 extends over 16 amino acids. CDR3 sequence reads: CASSIAGAHRAYEQYF. The CDR3 nucleotides read TGTGCCAGCAGTATAGCGGGAGCCCATCGGGCTTACGAGCAGTACTTC. The full variable domain, with the rest looked up from reference TRBV28 and TRBJ2-7, is DVKVTQSSRYLVKRTGEKVFLECVQDMDHENMFWYRQDPGLGLRLIYFSYDVKMKEKGDIPEGYSVSREKKERFSLILESASTNQTSMYLCASSIAGAHRAYEQYFGPGTRLTVT.

The chain is built from TRBV19 and TRBJ1-2, with D uncertain. Germline CDR1 LNHDA, CDR2 SQIVND (reference sequence). The CDR3 is 15 amino acids. The germline V and J ends were trimmed by 4 bases and 1 base, with 13 bases remaining between them. The DNA of the CDR3 is TGTGCCAGTAGTACCGACTCGGGTGGTAACTATGGCTACACCTTC. Its translation: CASSTDSGGNYGYTF.

CDR3 sequence (DNA): TGTGCCTGGAGTAGGCAGGGGGCTGCTCAGCCCCAGCATTTT. It translates to CAWSRQGAAQPQHF. V gene TRBV30 combines with J gene TRBJ1-5; 8 nucleotides agree with TRBD1. There are 14 residues in the CDR3. After removal of 2 bases from V and 6 bases from J, the junction contained 6 bases not matched to a gene. Germline lookup yields CDR1 GTSNPN and CDR2 SVGIG (reference sequence).

A single count supports this clone. V usage is TRBV10-3 and J usage is TRBJ1-1; D remains unclear. The germline CDR1 and CDR2 sequences are ENHRY and SYGVKD. V was trimmed by 0 bases and J by 5 bases, leaving 16 bases between them. The length of the CDR3 is 16 residues. CDR3 sequence: CAISESYRHLGTEAFF. Written as DNA, the CDR3 is TGTGCCATCAGTGAGTCCTATAGACACCTCGGTACTGAAGCTTTCTTT.

This clone was detected only a few times. The chain combines TRBV10-3 with TRBJ1-5; weak D call: TRBD1 (6 bases). In germline, CDR1 is ENHRY, CDR2 SYGVKD. V was pared by 3 bases and J by 0 bases, with 15 bases between. The CDR3 runs to 17 residues. CDR3 protein: CAISDGGDTYSNQPQHF. CDR3 DNA sequence: TGTGCCATCAGTGACGGGGGGGACACTTATAGCAATCAGCCCCAGCATTTT.

The V gene is TRBV7-8, the J gene TRBJ2-3; D may be TRBD1 (5 bases). Germline CDR1 reads SGHVS; CDR2 reads FQNEAQ. The CDR3 is 15 residues long. V was pared by 1 base and J by 0 bases, with 8 bases between. The CDR3 sequence is CASSLGTFSTDTQYF. DNA for the CDR3: TGTGCCAGCAGCTTAGGGACATTCAGCACAGATACGCAGTATTTT.